Below, one T cell receptor (beta chain) is given with its context. Its cognate antigen is unknown. This sample is drawn from a study of cytomegalovirus exposure and HLA in healthy donors. Study observations and caveats: Among TCR beta chains, those listed as cytomegalovirus-associated numbered fewer than 200. Specificity of a few CMV-associated chains for CMV antigens was verified in vitro. In the approximately 130 validation repertoires, a later analysis found that first-cohort TCR clusters tended to co-occur. Usually a TCR sequence was rare, but some public TCRs were found in many donors.

Sequencing used immunoSEQ multiplex PCR; TCRdb keeps in-frame clones, though not all of them. The data show 200,000 or so clones, with approximately 82% seen just once and roughly 12% held by the top ten. The V gene's germline CDR1 is GTSNPN and CDR2 SVGIG (reference sequence). The CDR3 spans 13 residues. V gave up 8 bases and J gave up 3 bases; unmatched junction bases: 7. The chain employs TRBV30 and TRBJ1-5, with 7 bases fitting TRBD1. The origin of this receptor is a woman in her 30s in good health and CMV-seropositive. Sample: PBMCs. In DNA form, the CDR3 reads TGTGCCAGCCGACAGGGCGACAATCAGCCCCAGCATTTT. The encoded protein is CASRQGDNQPQHF.